Listed below are T cell receptor beta chains from one sample, sequenced in a study of control samples from healthy donors and cancer patients. The repertoire was sequenced with immunoSEQ multiplex PCR; TCRdb's copy has only in-frame clones and lacks some. The table records roughly 60,000 clones, 94% of them present only once. The sequencing input was blood. The receptors derive from a young man in good health. Each CDR3 is given with its conserved first and last residue. A D gene is named only where the DNA matches it firmly. The size field is filled for only some rows; it gives once, few, many or a size class.

D,J,V,size,CDR3,DNA
.,TRBJ2-1,TRBV9,.,CASSVGGASYNEQFF,TGTGCCAGCAGCGTAGGGGGAGCGTCCTACAATGAGCAGTTCTTC
.,TRBJ1-2,TRBV6-5,.,CASQEPSGGYTF,TGTGCCAGCCAGGAGCCTTCAGGAGGCTACACCTTC
.,TRBJ1-3,TRBV7-9,.,CASSQGTVDSGNTIYF,TGTGCCAGCAGCCAGGGGACGGTTGACTCTGGAAACACCATATATTTT
.,TRBJ2-7,TRBV6-1,.,CASSEGYGTYEQYF,TGTGCCAGCAGTGAAGGCTACGGGACCTACGAGCAGTACTTC
TRBD2,TRBJ2-1,TRBV24-1,.,CATSDASGGPSYNEQFF,TGTGCCACCAGTGACGCTAGCGGGGGGCCTTCCTACAATGAGCAGTTCTTC
TRBD2,TRBJ2-3,TRBV5-1,.,CASSFSGGASDTQYF,TGCGCCAGCAGCTTTAGCGGGGGGGCCTCAGATACGCAGTATTTT
TRBD1,TRBJ2-2,TRBV27,.,CASSLGYRGIGELFF,TGTGCCAGCAGTTTGGGGTACAGGGGTATCGGGGAGCTGTTTTTT
.,TRBJ1-2,TRBV29-1,.,CSVERRQIYGYTF,TGCAGCGTTGAACGGCGCCAAATTTATGGCTACACCTTC
TRBD2,TRBJ2-2,TRBV16,.,CASSPLAGGTGELFF,TGTGCCAGCAGCCCACTAGCGGGAGGCACCGGGGAGCTGTTTTTT
.,TRBJ1-2,TRBV14,few,CASSQARNYGYTF,TGTGCCAGCAGCCAAGCTAGGAACTATGGCTACACCTTC
TRBD1,TRBJ1-1,TRBV14,.,CASSPPVGQGVYWTEAFF,TGTGCCAGCAGCCCCCCCGTTGGACAGGGTGTCTATTGGACTGAAGCTTTCTTT
TRBD1,TRBJ1-6,TRBV28,.,CASRPPWDSNSPLHF,TGTGCCAGCAGACCACCCTGGGACAGTAATTCACCCCTCCACTTT
.,TRBJ1-3,TRBV27,.,CASSLSGGNTIYF,TGTGCCAGCAGTTTATCAGGCGGAAACACCATATATTTT
.,TRBJ2-7,TRBV6-4,few,CASSPFRDQDSREQYF,TGTGCCAGCAGCCCTTTCCGGGACCAGGATTCTCGCGAGCAGTACTTC
.,TRBJ2-1,TRBV28,.,CASRIEFNEQFF,TGTGCCAGCAGAATAGAGTTCAATGAGCAGTTCTTC
.,TRBJ1-1,TRBV12-3/TRBV12-4,.,CASSLHPNTEAFF,TGTGCCAGCAGTTTACACCCGAACACTGAAGCTTTCTTT
TRBD1,TRBJ1-1,TRBV19,.,CASSIVPGQIANTEAFF,TGTGCCAGTAGTATAGTCCCGGGACAGATTGCGAACACTGAAGCTTTCTTT
TRBD1,TRBJ1-1,TRBV6-2/TRBV6-3,.,CASSQDRGNTEAFF,TGTGCCAGCAGCCAAGACAGGGGTAACACTGAAGCTTTCTTT
.,TRBJ2-1,TRBV7-8,once,CASTPQSWGDEQFF,TGTGCCAGCACCCCTCAAAGTTGGGGGGATGAGCAGTTCTTC
.,TRBJ1-1,TRBV7-9,.,CASSPAGGRVGENTEAFF,TGTGCCAGCAGCCCAGCTGGGGGGCGCGTCGGGGAGAACACTGAAGCTTTCTTT
.,TRBJ2-7,TRBV2,.,CASSDYGRAYEQYF,TGTGCCAGCAGTGATTATGGCCGGGCCTACGAGCAGTACTTC
.,TRBJ1-1,TRBV6-6,.,CASSRLYRENTEAFF,TGTGCCAGCAGCCGTCTCTACCGAGAGAACACTGAAGCTTTCTTT
.,TRBJ2-1,TRBV7-8,.,CASSLIVARSYNEQFF,TGTGCCAGCAGCTTAATCGTGGCACGCTCCTACAATGAGCAGTTCTTC
TRBD1,TRBJ1-1,TRBV5-6,.,CASSLPGTVNTEAFF,TGTGCCAGCAGCTTACCCGGGACAGTGAACACTGAAGCTTTCTTT
TRBD1,TRBJ1-5,TRBV2,.,CASSGQDRQPQHF,TGTGCCAGCTCTGGACAGGACCGACAGCCCCAGCATTTT
.,TRBJ1-4,TRBV15,.,CATSPRNNNEKLFF,TGTGCCACCAGCCCCAGAAACAATAATGAAAAACTGTTTTTT
.,TRBJ2-7,TRBV3-1/TRBV3-2,.,CASSLEREQYF,TGTGCCAGCAGCCTGGAGAGGGAGCAGTACTTC
TRBD1,TRBJ1-2,TRBV6-2/TRBV6-3,.,CASSLNRGYGYTF,TGTGCCAGCAGTTTGAACAGGGGCTATGGCTACACCTTC
.,TRBJ2-2,TRBV6-5,.,CASSQNTGELFF,TGTGCCAGCAGTCAGAACACCGGGGAGCTGTTTTTT
.,TRBJ1-1,TRBV7-9,.,CASSLPRTNTEAFF,TGTGCCAGCAGCTTACCTCGGACGAACACTGAAGCTTTCTTT
.,TRBJ1-2,TRBV4-2,.,CASSQLPGAGSYGYTF,TGTGCCAGCAGCCAATTACCAGGGGCAGGATCCTATGGCTACACCTTC
TRBD2,TRBJ2-3,TRBV7-9,.,CASSRWTSGQGQDTQYF,TGTGCCAGCAGCCGCTGGACTAGCGGCCAGGGGCAAGATACGCAGTATTTT
.,TRBJ1-1,TRBV18,.,CASSPVNSNTEAFF,TGTGCCAGCTCACCAGTCAACAGCAACACTGAAGCTTTCTTT
.,TRBJ1-6,TRBV6-4,.,CASSEVLGNSPLHF,TGTGCCAGCAGTGAAGTCCTCGGGAATTCACCCCTCCACTTT
.,TRBJ1-6,TRBV18,.,CASSPTAGLDSPLHF,TGTGCCAGCTCACCAACAGCAGGGTTAGATTCACCCCTCCACTTT
TRBD2,TRBJ2-1,TRBV27,.,CASTLGGRAAGSSYNEQFF,TGTGCCAGCACCCTCGGCGGGAGGGCCGCAGGGAGCTCCTACAATGAGCAGTTCTTC
TRBD1,TRBJ1-1,TRBV12-3/TRBV12-4,.,CATLGQGATEAFF,TGTGCCACCTTAGGACAGGGGGCAACTGAAGCTTTCTTT
TRBD2,TRBJ2-5,TRBV11-2,once,CASSLGAGQYQETQYF,TGTGCCAGCAGCTTAGGAGCGGGGCAGTACCAAGAGACCCAGTACTTC
TRBD2,TRBJ2-2,TRBV30,.,CAWSGREVFDTGELFF,TGTGCCTGGAGTGGCCGGGAGGTCTTCGACACCGGGGAGCTGTTTTTT
.,TRBJ1-4,TRBV7-9,once,CASSLTGGYEKLFF,TGTGCCAGCAGCTTGACAGGTGGATACGAAAAACTGTTTTTT
TRBD1,TRBJ1-5,TRBV27,once,CASKGQGGISNQPQHF,TGTGCCAGCAAGGGGCAGGGGGGCATTAGCAATCAGCCCCAGCATTTT
.,TRBJ1-1,TRBV7-2,.,CASSLAVVEDPTEKAFF,TGTGCCAGCAGCTTAGCGGTCGTGGAGGACCCTACCGAGAAAGCTTTCTTT
.,TRBJ1-5,TRBV7-2,.,CASSPGAYSNQPQHF,TGTGCCAGCAGCCCCGGGGCCTATAGCAATCAGCCCCAGCATTTT
TRBD1,TRBJ2-1,TRBV2,.,CASSAYTGGLYNEQFF,TGTGCCAGCAGTGCATATACAGGGGGCTTGTACAATGAGCAGTTCTTC
.,TRBJ1-1,TRBV30,once,CAWSPGTGEAFF,TGTGCCTGGAGCCCCGGGACGGGGGAAGCTTTCTTT
.,TRBJ2-2,TRBV11-2,.,CASSLGQAGTGELFF,TGTGCCAGCAGCTTAGGACAGGCGGGGACCGGGGAGCTGTTTTTT
.,TRBJ1-5,TRBV30,.,CAWSVGGGNQPQHF,TGTGCCTGGAGTGTGGGGGGCGGGAATCAGCCCCAGCATTTT
TRBD2,TRBJ2-3,TRBV5-4,.,CASSSGSRADTQYF,TGTGCCAGCTCTAGCGGGAGTCGGGCAGATACGCAGTATTTT
.,TRBJ1-5,TRBV19,once,CASRPFNQPQHF,TGTGCCAGTAGGCCCTTCAATCAGCCCCAGCATTTT
TRBD2,TRBJ2-1,TRBV27,.,CASSLFGGRRINEQFF,TGTGCCAGCAGTTTATTCGGCGGGAGGCGAATCAATGAGCAGTTCTTC
TRBD1,TRBJ1-1,TRBV12-5,.,CASGTGDRATEAFF,TGTGCTAGTGGTACCGGGGACAGGGCCACTGAAGCTTTCTTT
.,TRBJ2-7,TRBV4-1,few,CASSQQLGYEQYF,TGCGCCAGCAGCCAACAATTGGGTTACGAGCAGTACTTC
.,TRBJ2-2,TRBV19,.,CASSIEDGATGELFF,TGTGCCAGTAGTATAGAGGACGGAGCCACCGGGGAGCTGTTTTTT
.,TRBJ1-4,TRBV9,.,CASSVGGATNEKLFF,TGTGCCAGCAGCGTGGGCGGGGCAACTAATGAAAAACTGTTTTTT
TRBD1,TRBJ1-2,TRBV7-9,.,CASSLAGQGEFGYTF,TGTGCCAGCAGCTTAGCAGGGCAGGGGGAATTTGGCTACACCTTC
.,TRBJ2-1,TRBV24-1,.,CATSGERYNEQFF,TGTGCCACCTCAGGGGAACGCTACAATGAGCAGTTCTTC